Below are 30 T cell receptor beta chains sequenced from a single sample in a study of breast tumors, draining lymph nodes, adjacent tissues (dated by TCRdb to the mid-2010s). The library was made by multiplex PCR. TCRdb records Illumina HiSeq 2000 as the sequencer. TCRdb reanalyzed the raw reads on its own, using fastp at Q25 for trimming and MiXCR for clone calling, and kept in-frame beta chains. Every entry covers one CDR3 protein and lists the most common genes and DNA from its rows. The sample includes 150,000 to 200,000 distinct CDR3 sequences, with roughly 30% observed a single time. Of the sample, approximately 4.3% is held by the ten largest clones. The lymph node samples were taken from the axillary draining lymph nodes of breast cancer patients. The material sequenced was axillary lymph node tissue. The receptor source for this set is a female donor with breast cancer. Some clones in this sample may be carry-over from other donors' samples.

The rearrangement links TRBV9 to TRBJ2-3; TRBD2 matches 9 bases. Germline trimming cut 0 bases from V and 1 base from J; bases unmatched to any gene: 6. The CDR3 totals 17 residues. The germline V gene has CDR1 SGDLS and CDR2 YYNGEE. The CDR3: CASSVATASGGTDTQYF. In DNA form, the CDR3 reads TGTGCCAGCAGCGTAGCTACGGCTAGCGGGGGCACAGATACGCAGTATTTT.

This clonotype was found many times. V usage is TRBV7-9 and J usage is TRBJ2-7, with 9 nucleotides matching TRBD2. With V trimmed by 5 bases and J by 6 bases, 5 bases remained unmatched. Germline CDR1 reads SEHNR; CDR2 reads FQNEAQ (reference sequence). The CDR3 has 13 amino acids. DNA of the CDR3: TGTGCCAGCAGCCCGCGGGGGGGTAGCGAGCAGTACTTC. Protein sequence: CASSPRGGSEQYF.

This clonotype was detected ten times or more. This chain joins TRBV13 and TRBJ2-1, with 11 nucleotides matching TRBD2. This CDR3 comprises 16 residues. Germline trimming cut 2 bases from V and 2 bases from J; bases unmatched to any gene: 2. Germline assignment: CDR1 PRHDT and CDR2 FYEKMQ (reference sequence). The CDR3 sequence: CASSLPSGRTYNEQFF. DNA for the CDR3: TGTGCCAGCAGCTTACCTAGCGGGAGGACCTACAATGAGCAGTTCTTC.

This clonotype has at least ten counts. The chain has TRBV4-2 and TRBJ2-3; possibly TRBD1 or TRBD2 for D (7 bases each). The V and J ends lost 4 bases and 1 base respectively, with 15 bases between them. In germline, CDR1 is LGHNA, CDR2 YNFKEQ. The CDR3 spans 16 residues. The DNA for the CDR3 is TGTGCCAGCAGCCGGGAGGGGGCGCAAGGCACAGATACGCAGTATTTT. This gives the protein CASSREGAQGTDTQYF.

The table lists this clonotype with a few counts. A much larger clone differs by one base, so this may be a read error. V gene TRBV20-1 combines with J gene TRBJ2-2; TRBD1 matches at 8 bases. The CDR3 runs 13 residues. In germline, CDR1 is DFQATT, CDR2 SNEGSKA (reference sequence). CDR3 region: CSARQGRVGALFF. The CDR3 nucleotides are TGCAGTGCGAGACAGGGGCGGGTCGGGGCGCTGTTTTTT.

This clonotype showed up many times. The CDR3 region is CSVGGPTNYGYTF. In DNA, the CDR3 is TGCAGTGTAGGGGGACCTACTAACTATGGCTACACCTTC. The J gene is TRBJ1-2, the V gene TRBV20-1; D possibly corresponds to TRBD1 (6 bases). Germline assignment: CDR1 DFQATT and CDR2 SNEGSKA (reference sequence). The CDR3 covers 13 residues. V was clipped by 7 bases and J by 0 bases, with 12 bases between them.

As for this clonotype: With a much larger clone just one base away, this may be a read error. V is TRBV5-6 and J is TRBJ2-7; 11 bases match TRBD1. This CDR3 is 17 amino acids long. Germline assignment: CDR1 SGHDT and CDR2 YYEEEE. The CDR3 region has the DNA TGTGCCAGCGGCTTGTCTCTCAGGACAGGGGGCAGTTACGAGCAGTACTTC. Its translation is CASGLSLRTGGSYEQYF.

This clonotype was observed at least ten times. The rearrangement uses TRBV9 and TRBJ1-6; 12 positions match TRBD1. V gave up 3 bases and J gave up 5 bases; unmatched junction bases: 3. There are 16 residues in the CDR3. From germline, CDR1 is SGDLS and CDR2 YYNGEE. The CDR3 DNA follows: TGTGCCAGCAGCGGGGGACAGGGGGCCCATAATTCACCCCTCCACTTT. It specifies CASSGGQGAHNSPLHF.

This clonotype was picked up many times. The chain has TRBV20-1 and TRBJ2-1; 14 bases are a match to TRBD2. Looked up from germline, CDR1 is DFQATT and CDR2 is SNEGSKA (reference sequence). V lost 6 bases to trimming and J lost 1 base; unmatched junction nucleotides: 5. This CDR3 is 16 amino acids long. CDR3 sequence reads: CSARLAGGPSYNEQFF. The CDR3 nucleotides are TGCAGTGCCAGACTAGCGGGAGGGCCGTCCTACAATGAGCAGTTCTTC.

In its sample, this clonotype was seen many times. The chain combines TRBV7-9 with TRBJ2-5; no clear D gene. V lost 1 base to trimming and J lost 3 bases, with 3 bases between them. Germline CDR1 and CDR2: SEHNR and FQNEAQ (reference sequence). This CDR3 has 12 residues. CDR3 sequence (DNA): TGTGCCAGCAGCTTAGGGGAAGAGACCCAGTACTTC. Residues: CASSLGEETQYF. Filled out from reference TRBV7-9 and TRBJ2-5, the complete variable domain reads DTGVSQNPRHKITKRGQNVTFRCDPISEHNRLYWYRQTLGQGPEFLTYFQNEAQLEKSRLLSDRFSAERPKGSFSTLEIQRTEQGDSAMYLCASSLGEETQYFGPGTRLLVL.

The rearrangement uses TRBV2 and TRBJ1-5, with D possibly TRBD1 on 5 matching bases. The CDR3 is 14 amino acids. The V end was cut by 6 bases, the J end by 14 bases, with 23 bases between. Germline V CDR1 and CDR2: SNHLY, FYNNEI. DNA of the CDR3: TGTGCCAGCAGGACCGGGACGGCCTCCTACAATGAGCATTTT. This codes for CASRTGTASYNEHF.

As concerns this clonotype: Compared with germline, one end of the junction differs, possibly owing to a read error. The CDR3 nucleotides are TGCAGTGCTAGAGACAGAGGTCAGACCCAGCATTTT. Protein sequence: CSARDRGQTQHF. The chain recombines TRBV20-1 with TRBJ1-5; D remains unclear. Germline V gene lookup returns CDR1 DFQATT and CDR2 SNEGSKA (reference sequence). CDR3 length: 12 amino acids.

Notes on this clonotype: This may stem from a read error, because a much larger clone lies one nucleotide away. The conserved closing phenylalanine or tryptophan is absent in this CDR3, likely reflecting a read error. The chain's CDR3 is CASSSTQQTYEQYL. The CDR3, as DNA: TGTGCCAGCAGCTCCACCCAACAGACCTACGAGCAGTACCTC. V and J are TRBV7-9 and TRBJ2-7; D remains ambiguous. Trimming removed 4 bases from V and 2 bases from J, with 12 bases in between. Germline CDR1 reads SEHNR; CDR2 reads FQNEAQ (reference sequence). The CDR3 is 14 residues long.

This clonotype has ten or more counts. The gene calls are TRBV20-1 and TRBJ2-7; 10 bases line up with TRBD2. CDR3 length equals 16 residues. V lost 0 bases and J lost 6; bases outside the gene matches: 11. CDR1 and CDR2 from the germline V gene are DFQATT and SNEGSKA (reference sequence). CDR3 coding DNA: TGCAGTGCTAGAGATGTCGCTAGCGGGAGAGTAGGCGAGCAGTACTTC. Translation gives CSARDVASGRVGEQYF.

In regard to this clonotype: No conserved phenylalanine or tryptophan ends this CDR3, so it is likely a read error. J is TRBJ2-5 and V is TRBV7-3; tentatively, D is TRBD2 (7 bases). There are 14 residues in the CDR3. Germline values: CDR1 SGHTA, CDR2 FQGTGA. With 5 bases removed from V and 5 bases from J, the gap between germline ends came to 15 bases. This CDR3 is CASSITGGQETQYL. The CDR3 bases are TGTGCCAGCAGCATCACGGGGGGCCAGGAGACCCAGTACCTC.

The chain links TRBV4-1 to TRBJ2-2; D might be TRBD2 (5 bases). This CDR3 has 15 amino acids. V lost 1 base and J 6 bases, leaving 12 bases between the germline ends. Germline V lookup: CDR1 MGHRA, CDR2 YSYEKL. The DNA for the CDR3 is TGCGCCAGCAGCCAAGGAGGCCTCGGGGCCGGGGAGCTGTTTTTT. This codes for CASSQGGLGAGELFF.

This clonotype was counted at least ten times. The chain employs TRBV20-1 and TRBJ2-1; 9 bases match TRBD2. With V trimmed by 6 bases and J by 6 bases, 12 bases remained unmatched. This CDR3 is 15 amino acids long. CDR1 and CDR2 (germline): DFQATT, SNEGSKA (reference sequence). In DNA form, the CDR3 reads TGCAGTGCGCGAAGGCTAGCGGGGCAGGGCAATGAGCAGTTCTTC. It specifies CSARRLAGQGNEQFF.

There are many counts of this clonotype. This chain links TRBV15 with TRBJ1-5, with a weak D call TRBD1 (5 bases). V lost 5 bases and J 4 bases, leaving 12 bases between the germline ends. Germline values: CDR1 LNHNV, CDR2 YYDKDF (reference sequence). The CDR3 length is 14 residues. As DNA, the CDR3 is TGTGCCACCAGCGTAAACACAGGAAATCAGCCCCAGCATTTT. Protein sequence: CATSVNTGNQPQHF. Looking up the rest from reference TRBV15 and TRBJ1-5 gives the full variable domain: DAMVIQNPRYQVTQFGKPVTLSCSQTLNHNVMYWYQQKSSQAPKLLFHYYDKDFNNEADTPDNFQSRRPNTSFCFLDIRSPGLGDTAMYLCATSVNTGNQPQHFGDGTRLSIL.

There are a few counts of this clonotype. The chain combines TRBV7-9 with TRBJ2-1, with D perhaps TRBD1 (5 bases). V lost 1 base, J lost 2 bases, and 24 bases lay in between. CDR3 size: 20 residues. From germline, CDR1 is SEHNR and CDR2 FQNEAQ (reference sequence). CDR3 sequence (DNA): TGTGCCAGCAGCTTAGGTGGACAAACTGAGACCCGCTACCCCTACAATGAGCAGTTCTTC. Residues: CASSLGGQTETRYPYNEQFF.

DNA of the CDR3: TGTGGACTAGCGCGGGTCCGGGGCTACGAGCAGTACTTC. Its translation is CGLARVRGYEQYF. The V gene is TRBV30, the J gene TRBJ2-7, with 8 positions matching TRBD2. This CDR3 is built from 13 residues. Germline CDR1 and CDR2: GTSNPN and SVGIG (reference sequence). Combining the CDR3 with reference TRBV30 and TRBJ2-7 gives the whole variable domain SQTIHQWPATLVQPVGSPLSLECTVEGTSNPNLYWYRQAAGRGLQLLFYSVGIGQISSEVPQNLSASRPQDRQFILSSKKLLLSDSGFYLCGLARVRGYEQYFGPGTRLTVT.

This rearrangement joins TRBV14 to TRBJ2-6; 7 bases map to TRBD1. Per the germline V gene, CDR1 is SGHDN and CDR2 is FVKESK. The V segment lost 5 bases and the J segment 9 bases; nucleotides outside the gene matches: 16. The CDR3 loop spans 17 amino acids. CDR3 nucleotides: TGTGCCAGCAGCGCCCGGGACCGACAGGGTAGCTACAACGTCCTGACTTTC. Its protein product is CASSARDRQGSYNVLTF.

This clonotype was seen at least ten times. The chain links TRBV15 to TRBJ1-2; D call uncertain. Germline V gives CDR1 LNHNV, CDR2 YYDKDF (reference sequence). The CDR3 length is 12 residues. The germline V and J ends were trimmed by 1 base and 5 bases, with 5 bases remaining between them. The CDR3: CATSRASYGYTF. The CDR3 DNA sequence: TGTGCCACCAGCAGAGCCAGTTATGGCTACACCTTC.

This clonotype is medium-sized. V is TRBV12-3 or TRBV12-4 and J is TRBJ2-2; unclear D gene. Deletions cut 0 bases from V and 0 bases from J, with 8 bases between. This CDR3 has 16 residues. CDR3 in DNA: TGTGCCAGCAGTTTAGCAGGGTACGCGAACACCGGGGAGCTGTTTTTT. Its translation is CASSLAGYANTGELFF.

This clonotype was seen many times. This sequence joins TRBV9 and TRBJ2-1; the D is unclear. Germline lookup yields CDR1 SGDLS and CDR2 YYNGEE. The CDR3 is made up of 14 amino acids. The V end was cut by 4 bases, the J end by 5 bases, with 13 bases between. Written as DNA, the CDR3 is TGTGCCAGCAGCATCTCGCTTGGAGACAATGAGCAGTTCTTC. This codes for CASSISLGDNEQFF.

This clonotype was picked up many times. The chain carries TRBV28 and TRBJ1-2, with D possibly TRBD1 on 5 matching bases. Trimming pared 3 bases from V and 4 bases from J, leaving 12 bases between. Germline V gene lookup returns CDR1 MDHEN and CDR2 SYDVKM. The CDR3 contains 14 residues. The CDR3 loop reads CASSFRQTSYGYTF. In DNA, the CDR3 is TGTGCCAGCAGTTTTCGACAGACATCCTATGGCTACACCTTC.

The gene calls are TRBV3-1 and TRBJ2-2, with D unclear. There are 13 residues in the CDR3. CDR1 is LGHDT and CDR2 is YNNKEL in the germline V gene (reference sequence). V shed 1 base and J shed 6 bases, with 6 bases lying between them. CDR3 protein: CASSQAGAGELFF. CDR3 sequence (DNA): TGTGCCAGCAGCCAAGCAGGTGCCGGGGAGCTGTTTTTT.

A remark on this clonotype: This clone may be a read error of a much larger clone one base away. The CDR3 does not end in the conserved phenylalanine or tryptophan, so this is likely a read error. The rearrangement uses TRBV7-3 and TRBJ2-5, with 11 bases that match TRBD2. V gave up 5 bases and J gave up 4 bases; unmatched junction bases: 3. CDR1 is SGHTA, CDR2 FQGTGA, per germline. The CDR3 extends over 14 amino acids. The CDR3, as DNA: TGTGCCAGCAGCACCGGACTAGCGGGAGAGACCCAGTACCTC. Protein: CASSTGLAGETQYL.

The J gene is TRBJ1-4, the V gene TRBV6-5; a weak D match, TRBD1 (6 bases). Between the trimmed V and J ends, which lost 2 bases and 8 bases, there was a span of 18 bases. Germline V gene sequence: CDR1 MNHEY, CDR2 SVGAGI. This CDR3 contains 16 residues. The CDR3 coding sequence is TGTGCCAGCAGTTACGGGGGGCGCCCGGGGGTCGAAAAACTGTTTTTT. Translation gives CASSYGGRPGVEKLFF.

Remarks on this clonotype: Likely a read error: the CDR3 ends without its conserved phenylalanine or tryptophan. The chain couples TRBV20-1 to TRBJ2-6; D perhaps matches TRBD1 (6 bases). CDR3 length: 17 residues. Trimming cost V 6 bases and J 0 bases, with 18 bases left between them. Per germline, CDR1 DFQATT and CDR2 SNEGSKA (reference sequence). The CDR3 bases are TGCAGTGCGGAAAAACAGGGTTCGGGCTCTGGGGCCAACGTCCTGACTCTC. Translating gives CSAEKQGSGSGANVLTL.

This clonotype was seen at least ten times. The chain uses TRBV28 and TRBJ2-7; 15 bases map to TRBD2. Germline V gene data show CDR1 as MDHEN and CDR2 as SYDVKM. This CDR3 has 14 residues. V was clipped by 8 bases and J by 6 bases; unmatched bases: 5. CDR3 in amino acids: CASLGTSGRSEQYF. DNA for the CDR3: TGTGCCAGCCTCGGGACTAGCGGGAGGTCCGAGCAGTACTTC.